The entry below describes one T cell receptor beta chain. Cohort allocation depended upon clinical history that participants reported. Germline V gene sequence: CDR1 SGDLS, CDR2 YYNGEE. V shed 4 bases and J shed 3 bases, with 11 bases lying between them. The CDR3 is 14 residues long. This specimen comes from a study of blood T cell repertoires in COVID-19. Study-level information: Either two negative PCRs, clearance, or symptom resolution qualified Cohort 3 donors as recovered.

Produced via immunoSEQ multiplex PCR; TCRdb's table is partial and in-frame only. The sample holds 200,000 to 250,000 clones; less than 90% are singletons and the top ten take 3% to 3.5%. The sample consisted of PBMCs or T cells enriched from blood (not recorded which). The chain has TRBV9 and TRBJ1-3; no definite D call. The sequence was obtained from a woman in her fifties or sixties in a cohort exposed to, infected with or recovered from COVID-19 (not recorded which). In DNA, the CDR3 is TGTGCCAGCAGCCCCACCGGTCATGGAAACACCATATATTTT. Translation gives CASSPTGHGNTIYF.